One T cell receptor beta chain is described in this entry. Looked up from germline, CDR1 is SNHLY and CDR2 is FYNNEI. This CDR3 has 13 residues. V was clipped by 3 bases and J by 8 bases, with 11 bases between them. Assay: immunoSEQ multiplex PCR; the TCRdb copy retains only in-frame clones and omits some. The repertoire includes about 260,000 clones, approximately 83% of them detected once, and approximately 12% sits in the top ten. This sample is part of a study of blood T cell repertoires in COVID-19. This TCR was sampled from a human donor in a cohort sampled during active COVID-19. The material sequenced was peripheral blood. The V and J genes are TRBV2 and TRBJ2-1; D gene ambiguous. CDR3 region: CASSDGVSHEQFF. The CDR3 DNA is TGTGCCAGCAGTGATGGAGTGAGTCATGAGCAGTTCTTC.